This entry describes one T cell receptor beta chain. Its antigen remains unidentified. The data belong to a study of T cells expressing NK-cell markers. TCRdb reprocessed the 5' RACE reads and keeps a single row for each CDR3 protein, giving no DNA. The sample totals 300,000 to 450,000 distinct CDR3 sequences. General observations from the study: In several donors, dominant NKG2C+ clonotypes were roughly 1.0-8% of CD8+ T cells. The CD3+CD56-NKG2C+ fraction of several donors was also led by these clonotypes.

The CDR3 has 14 residues. The V gene's germline CDR1 is SGHRS and CDR2 YFSETQ. The sequencing input was blood T cells: a sorted CD56 or NKG2C T cell subset, CD4+ or CD8+ T cells, or bulk PBMC T cells (not recorded which). This sequence was found in a man aged 18-69 years in good health. V is TRBV5-1 and J is TRBJ2-4; the D call of TRBD1 rests on TCRdb alone, since no DNA is present to check it. The CDR3 protein is CASSLGDGKNIQYF.